This TCR beta chain was sequenced during a study of blood T cell repertoires in COVID-19. Study-wide background: Samples of COVID-19 (acute and convalescent) were obtained from the United States, Italy and Spain. T cells, B-cell-depleted T cells, or PBMCs provided the cDNA or gDNA that served as material.

J gave up 0 bases and V 3 bases, and 4 bases lay outside the gene matches. The germline CDR1 and CDR2 sequences are KGHSH and LQKENI. The CDR3 sequence is 16 residues long. Assay: immunoSEQ multiplex PCR; the TCRdb copy retains only in-frame clones and omits some. The sample has tens of thousands of clones; around 80% are singletons. Material for sequencing was peripheral blood. The sequence was obtained from a human donor in a cohort sampled during active COVID-19. The V and J genes are TRBV18 and TRBJ2-5, with 10 bases matching TRBD1. CDR3 nucleotide sequence: TGTGCCAGCTCACCTGGGACAGGGGCAGACCAAGAGACCCAGTACTTC. This codes for CASSPGTGADQETQYF. The variable domain in full, completed from reference TRBV18 and TRBJ2-5, reads NAGVMQNPRHLVRRRGQEARLRCSPMKGHSHVYWYRQLPEEGLKFMVYLQKENIIDESGMPKERFSAEFPKEGPSILRIQQVVRGDSAAYFCASSPGTGADQETQYFGPGTRLLVL.